A selection of T cell receptor beta chains follows, all from one sample in a study of T cell responses to AZD1222 COVID-19 vaccine. TCRdb's table, derived via immunoSEQ multiplex PCR, lists solely in-frame clones and lacks some. The repertoire has over 110,000 clones, roughly nine tenths of them found once; the top ten carry 1.5% to 2%. The sample was peripheral blood, taken 28 days after the second AZD1222 dose. The receptors derive from an adult who received the AZD1222 COVID-19 vaccine. The CDR3 runs from the conserved cysteine through the conserved F or W. A D gene is named only where the DNA matches it firmly. Clone size is not always given. Where it is, it says once, few, many or a class for expanded clones.

V gene: TRBV27; J gene: TRBJ1-2; D gene: TRBD1; clone size: .; CDR3 DNA: TGTGCCAGCAGGTCGTCCCCGGGACAGGGAAACTATGGCTACACCTTC; CDR3 protein: CASRSSPGQGNYGYTF
V gene: TRBV5-4; J gene: TRBJ2-5; D gene: TRBD2; clone size: once; CDR3 DNA: TGTGCCAGCAGCTTGGTAGCGGGAAACCAAGAGACCCAGTACTTC; CDR3 protein: CASSLVAGNQETQYF
V gene: TRBV27; J gene: TRBJ1-1; D gene: .; clone size: .; CDR3 DNA: TGTGCCAGCCGAAAACGGGCTGCCCCTGAAGCTTTCTTT; CDR3 protein: CASRKRAAPEAFF
V gene: TRBV24-1; J gene: TRBJ1-4; D gene: .; clone size: .; CDR3 DNA: TGTGCCACGGTATACCCGGGAGACCGTGTGCCAACTAATGAAAAACTGTTTTTT; CDR3 protein: CATVYPGDRVPTNEKLFF
V gene: TRBV4-2; J gene: TRBJ1-3; D gene: .; clone size: .; CDR3 DNA: TGTGCCAGCAGCCAAGAGGGGAGGACTGGAAACACCATATATTTT; CDR3 protein: CASSQEGRTGNTIYF
V gene: TRBV27; J gene: TRBJ2-1; D gene: TRBD2; clone size: .; CDR3 DNA: TGTGCCGAACAGGGGGCTGAGACTAGCGGGAGCAATGAGCAGTTCTTC; CDR3 protein: CAEQGAETSGSNEQFF
V gene: TRBV4-3; J gene: TRBJ1-1; D gene: .; clone size: .; CDR3 DNA: TGCGCCAGCAGCCAAGATAATCTTGGGGGGACACATAACACTGAAGCTTTCTTT; CDR3 protein: CASSQDNLGGTHNTEAFF
V gene: TRBV30; J gene: TRBJ2-2; D gene: TRBD2; clone size: .; CDR3 DNA: TGTGCCTGGAGTGTCCTAGCGGGAGCCGGGGAGCTGTTTTTT; CDR3 protein: CAWSVLAGAGELFF
V gene: TRBV15; J gene: TRBJ1-1; D gene: .; clone size: .; CDR3 DNA: TGTGCCACCAGCAGGGACAGGAACACTGAAGCTTTCTTT; CDR3 protein: CATSRDRNTEAFF
V gene: TRBV30; J gene: TRBJ1-1; D gene: .; clone size: .; CDR3 DNA: TGTGCCTGTAAACCGGTGGAGGGGGTTTTTACTGAAGCTTTCTTT; CDR3 protein: CACKPVEGVFTEAFF
V gene: TRBV30; J gene: TRBJ1-6; D gene: .; clone size: .; CDR3 DNA: TGTGCCTGGAGTGCAGGGACCGTTAATTCACCCCTCCACTTT; CDR3 protein: CAWSAGTVNSPLHF
V gene: TRBV3-1/TRBV3-2; J gene: TRBJ2-7; D gene: TRBD2; clone size: .; CDR3 DNA: TGTGCCAGCAGCTTTAGCGGGTTAACCTACGAGCAGTACTTC; CDR3 protein: CASSFSGLTYEQYF
V gene: TRBV28; J gene: TRBJ1-1; D gene: .; clone size: .; CDR3 DNA: TGTGCCAGCAGTTTATGGGCTGAAGCTTTCTTT; CDR3 protein: CASSLWAEAFF
V gene: TRBV29-1; J gene: TRBJ1-2; D gene: .; clone size: .; CDR3 DNA: TGCAGCGTCCCGGACGGAAACAGGGTCGGCTACACCTTC; CDR3 protein: CSVPDGNRVGYTF
V gene: TRBV10-3; J gene: TRBJ1-6; D gene: .; clone size: .; CDR3 DNA: TGTGCCATCAGTGAGGTACAGGGAAATTCACCCCTCCACTTT; CDR3 protein: CAISEVQGNSPLHF
V gene: TRBV10-3; J gene: TRBJ2-7; D gene: TRBD2; clone size: .; CDR3 DNA: TGTGCCATCAGTGGGGACCTAGCGGGAGCTTACGAGCAGTACTTC; CDR3 protein: CAISGDLAGAYEQYF
V gene: TRBV12-3/TRBV12-4; J gene: TRBJ1-2; D gene: .; clone size: few; CDR3 DNA: TGTGCCAGCACCATGGGGGGTTCCCTGGGCTACACCTTC; CDR3 protein: CASTMGGSLGYTF
V gene: TRBV30; J gene: TRBJ1-1; D gene: .; clone size: .; CDR3 DNA: TGTGCCTGGAGTGTCACAGGATTCGGTGAAGCTTTCTTT; CDR3 protein: CAWSVTGFGEAFF
V gene: TRBV6-1; J gene: TRBJ1-3; D gene: .; clone size: once; CDR3 DNA: TGTGCCAGCAGTCCCCTTGACAGCTCTGGAAACACCATATATTTT; CDR3 protein: CASSPLDSSGNTIYF
V gene: TRBV27; J gene: TRBJ2-1; D gene: TRBD1; clone size: .; CDR3 DNA: TGTGCCAGCAGTACCCAAGGGACAGGGGCTGGGGAGCAGTTCTTC; CDR3 protein: CASSTQGTGAGEQFF